The TCR beta chain under discussion was sequenced for a study of cytomegalovirus exposure and HLA in healthy donors. 60 Vbeta and 13 Jbeta primers were used in PCR. Measured with immunoSEQ multiplex PCR; TCRdb has only the in-frame clones, and not every one. The sample shows about 170,000 clones, 75% to 80% of them seen only once. This clone was observed once. The antigen remains undetermined. This CDR3 contains 16 residues. V lost 2 bases to trimming and J lost 5 bases; unmatched junction nucleotides: 7. Germline-derived CDR1 and CDR2 are SGHDT and YYEEEE. Findings and limits, study-wide: Information on immune exposure was restricted to one variable (CMV serostatus).

Sequencing used PBMCs. The receptor's source is a woman in her forties or fifties in good health and CMV-seropositive. The chain links TRBV5-6 to TRBJ2-3, with 11 bases lining up with TRBD2. The CDR3 DNA reads TGTGCCAGCAGCTTAAAATTAGCGGGGGGGTTAGATACGCAGTATTTT. This translates into CASSLKLAGGLDTQYF.